These T cell receptor beta chains were read from a single sample in a study of blood T cell repertoires in COVID-19. Generated by immunoSEQ multiplex PCR, the TCRdb table keeps only in-frame clones and is missing some. The sample includes 140,000 or so clones, around 85% of them seen just once. Material for sequencing was peripheral blood. These TCRs come from a woman older than 75 with acute or convalescent COVID-19. The conserved cysteine and the conserved F or W are not part of the CDR3 here. The order of the fields is D gene, V gene, CDR3 protein. A D gene is named only where the DNA matches it firmly.

TRBD1 | TRBV9 | ASSVGGQYGYT
- | TRBV30 | AWKKVTRAEAF
- | TRBV15 | ATSRPGGTVNNEQF
- | TRBV15 | ATSRDRFSGNTIY
- | TRBV15 | ATSREQGSSYEQY
TRBD1 | TRBV6-6 | ASTNRGLGT
- | TRBV19 | ASSGGWQALNTEAF
- | TRBV18 | ASSEQSSYNEQF
- | TRBV7-9 | ASSLVGEKLF
- | TRBV18 | ASSPVQIGGANQPQH
- | TRBV29-1 | SVVAGNSPLH
TRBD1 | TRBV30 | AWSRTGGQSRPQH
TRBD2 | TRBV27 | ASRLAGGPSEQY
TRBD2 | TRBV4-3 | ASSQGLLAGVEQF
- | TRBV5-4 | ASSAQGTLQTQY
TRBD2 | TRBV7-8 | ASRVDLAGTTDTQY
- | TRBV10-1 | ATTPRVFRYGYT